The 23 T cell receptor beta chains below come from one sample, sequenced in a study of control samples from healthy donors and cancer patients. Measured with immunoSEQ multiplex PCR; TCRdb has only the in-frame clones, and not every one. Here the sample spans 96,000 or so clones, approximately 95% being singletons. Material for sequencing was blood. These receptors all stem from a man between 18 and 29 years old in good health.

This chain connects TRBV3-1 (or the pseudogene TRBV3-2) to TRBJ2-7; D may be TRBD2 (6 bases). V lost 1 base, J lost 2 bases, and 18 bases lay in between. The CDR3 length is 17 residues. Germline values: CDR1 LGHDT, CDR2 YNNKEL (reference sequence). The CDR3 DNA reads TGTGCCAGCAGCCAAGTCGGGATACGGGGGATAGCCTACGAGCAGTACTTC. Protein product: CASSQVGIRGIAYEQYF.

The CDR3 region is CASSLIRGASGGDMNEQFF. CDR3 DNA sequence: TGTGCCAGCAGCTTAATTCGTGGTGCTAGCGGGGGGGATATGAATGAGCAGTTCTTC. The V call is TRBV11-3, the J call TRBJ2-1; 12 bases are shared with TRBD2. The CDR3 is 19 amino acids. Germline V lookup: CDR1 SGHNT, CDR2 YENEEA. V gave up 2 bases and J gave up 7 bases; unmatched junction bases: 15.

The J gene is TRBJ2-7, the V gene TRBV6-1; 7 bases are a match to TRBD1. With 2 bases clipped from V and 4 bases from J, the junction kept 5 bases outside the gene matches. The CDR3 loop spans 14 amino acids. Germline CDR1 reads MNHNS; CDR2 reads SASEGT. The CDR3 loop reads CASSEWGQSYEQYF. The CDR3 coding sequence is TGTGCCAGCAGTGAATGGGGACAGAGTTACGAGCAGTACTTC.

The genes are TRBV14 and TRBJ2-3, with 10 nucleotides matching TRBD2. The germline V gene encodes CDR1 SGHDN and CDR2 FVKESK. V shed 5 bases and J 5 bases; nucleotides not matched to a gene: 10. CDR3 length equals 16 residues. CDR3 nucleotide sequence: TGTGCCAGCAGCAAGAGGAGCGGGGGGGCAAGAGATACGCAGTATTTT. Translated, it gives CASSKRSGGARDTQYF. The full variable domain, completed using reference TRBV14 and TRBJ2-3, is EAGVTQFPSHSVIEKGQTVTLRCDPISGHDNLYWYRRVMGKEIKFLLHFVKESKQDESGMPNNRFLAERTGGTYSTLKVQPAELEDSGVYFCASSKRSGGARDTQYFGPGTRLTVL.

The gene calls are TRBV4-1 and TRBJ1-6; D unresolved. Per the germline V gene, CDR1 is MGHRA and CDR2 is YSYEKL. The CDR3 runs to 16 residues. Trimming took off 0 bases at V and 7 bases at J, with 13 bases between the two ends. CDR3 sequence: CASSQDPVSGNSPLHF. For the CDR3, the DNA is TGCGCCAGCAGCCAAGATCCTGTCAGCGGGAATTCACCCCTCCACTTT.

The chain uses TRBV27 and TRBJ2-2; D remains ambiguous. In germline, CDR1 is MNHEY, CDR2 SMNVEV (reference sequence). Trimming removed 1 base from V and 4 bases from J, with 4 bases in between. The CDR3 is 13 amino acids. The CDR3: CASSLYGTGELFF. The CDR3 DNA follows: TGTGCCAGCAGTTTATACGGCACCGGGGAGCTGTTTTTT.

The chain employs TRBV9 and TRBJ2-7, with D unresolved. The CDR3 spans 14 residues. V gave up 2 bases and J gave up 0 bases, with 9 bases separating them. Germline lookup yields CDR1 SGDLS and CDR2 YYNGEE. CDR3 sequence (DNA): TGTGCCAGCAGCGTCCGGGTTAGCTCCTACGAGCAGTACTTC. This codes for CASSVRVSSYEQYF. Supplemented by reference TRBV9 and TRBJ2-7, the full variable domain reads DSGVTQTPKHLITATGQRVTLRCSPRSGDLSVYWYQQSLDQGLQFLIQYYNGEERAKGNILERFSAQQFPDLHSELNLSSLELGDSALYFCASSVRVSSYEQYFGPGTRLTVT.

This clone appeared once. This chain connects TRBV10-1 to TRBJ1-1, with D perhaps matching TRBD1 (5 bases). Trimming cost V 10 bases and J 5 bases, with 11 bases left between them. Germline CDR1 is WNHNN and CDR2 is SYGVQD (reference sequence). The CDR3 loop spans 11 amino acids. The CDR3 coding sequence is TGCGCCACCGGGCGGGGGACTGAAGCTTTCTTT. Amino acids: CATGRGTEAFF.

As for this clone: Sequence at one end of the junction differs from germline and may be a read error. The chain has TRBV7-2 and TRBJ1-3; 8 bases match TRBD1. The CDR3 is 16 residues long. Germline CDR1 reads SGHTA; CDR2 reads FQGNSA. The CDR3 sequence: CASSIATGGSGNTIYF. The CDR3 nucleotides are TGTGCCAGCAGCATAGCCACAGGGGGATCTGGAAACACCATATATTTT.

This CDR3 is CASSRDVYSNQPQHF. Here the CDR3 DNA reads TGTGCCAGCTCACGGGACGTATATAGCAATCAGCCCCAGCATTTT. The chain has TRBV18 and TRBJ1-5; possibly TRBD1 for D (5 bases). The germline CDR1 and CDR2 sequences are KGHSH and LQKENI. The CDR3 sequence is 15 residues long. V dropped 4 bases and J dropped 0 bases, with 10 bases sitting between them.

The chain uses TRBV3-1 (or the pseudogene TRBV3-2) and TRBJ2-1; D is perhaps TRBD2 (5 bases). The germline V gene encodes CDR1 LGHDT and CDR2 YNNKEL (reference sequence). CDR3 size: 15 residues. V was pared by 0 bases and J by 5 bases, with 11 bases between. The CDR3 sequence is CASSQEWLAHNEQFF. In DNA form, the CDR3 reads TGTGCCAGCAGCCAAGAGTGGCTAGCCCACAATGAGCAGTTCTTC.

The genes are TRBV5-4 and TRBJ1-2, with a possible D match to TRBD1 (5 bases). CDR1 is SGHNT and CDR2 is YYREEE in the germline V gene (reference sequence). The length of the CDR3 is 13 residues. V was clipped by 2 bases and J by 7 bases, with 12 bases between them. The CDR3 DNA is TGTGCCAGCAGCTTACAGGAGCTCTCTGGCTACACCTTC. Translation: CASSLQELSGYTF.

The rearrangement links TRBV6-5 to TRBJ1-2; 7 nucleotides match TRBD1. From germline, CDR1 is MNHEY and CDR2 SVGAGI. V shed 6 bases, J shed 3 bases, and the junction held 4 bases outside the gene matches. The CDR3 is made up of 13 amino acids. The CDR3, as DNA: TGTGCCAGCAGGGGGGACAGTTACTATGGCTACACCTTC. Protein product: CASRGDSYYGYTF.

The gene calls are TRBV10-3 and TRBJ1-2, with D unresolved. The CDR3 is 11 amino acids. Germline values: CDR1 ENHRY, CDR2 SYGVKD. The V gene lost 10 bases and the J gene lost 6 bases, with 12 bases spanning the gap. The chain's CDR3 is CANLGQDGYTF. The CDR3 nucleotides are TGTGCCAACCTGGGTCAGGATGGCTACACCTTC.

This sequence joins TRBV29-1 and TRBJ1-4; a weak D match, TRBD1 (6 bases). CDR3 length: 13 residues. Per the germline V gene, CDR1 is SQVTM and CDR2 is ANQGSEA. V shed 1 base and J shed 7 bases, with 10 bases lying between them. CDR3 in DNA: TGCAGCGTTGAAGGGAGAGGGGGTGAAAAACTGTTTTTT. Its translation: CSVEGRGGEKLFF.

The chain links TRBV6-4 to TRBJ2-1; the D gene is possibly TRBD2 (5 bases). CDR3 length: 14 residues. Germline V CDR1 and CDR2: MRHNA, SNTAGT. V was shortened by 2 bases and J by 9 bases, with 14 bases between the two germline ends. CDR3 coding DNA: TGTGCCAGCAGTGACCCGGACGGGGTGGGTGAGCAGTTCTTC. Encoded protein: CASSDPDGVGEQFF.

The V and J genes are TRBV2 and TRBJ2-2; D might be TRBD2 (5 bases). The CDR3 extends over 15 amino acids. V was shortened by 5 bases and J by 4 bases, with 14 bases between the two germline ends. The germline V gene has CDR1 SNHLY and CDR2 FYNNEI. CDR3 sequence (DNA): TGTGCCAGCAGTTATGCAACGGGGAGCACCGGGGAGCTGTTTTTT. Protein sequence: CASSYATGSTGELFF.

This chain connects TRBV2 to TRBJ1-1; the D gene is possibly TRBD1 (6 bases). The germline gives CDR1 SNHLY, CDR2 FYNNEI. The CDR3 extends over 18 amino acids. Trimming cost V 2 bases and J 3 bases, with 22 bases left between them. CDR3 in DNA: TGTGCCAGCAGTGAAAGAGGGCAGGGGTGGAGTTATTACACTGAAGCTTTCTTT. Its translation is CASSERGQGWSYYTEAFF.

The chain recombines TRBV6-5 with TRBJ2-5, with 7 bases identical to TRBD2. The CDR3 loop spans 14 amino acids. V lost 8 bases to trimming and J lost 5 bases; unmatched junction nucleotides: 11. Germline assignment: CDR1 MNHEY and CDR2 SVGAGI. CDR3 DNA: TGTGCCAGCCTCCCATGGGAGGGTGGGGAGACCCAGTACTTC. It is translated as CASLPWEGGETQYF.

This clone was recorded only once. The genes are TRBV6-1 and TRBJ2-1, with D unclear. Looked up from germline, CDR1 is MNHNS and CDR2 is SASEGT. The V end was cut by 4 bases, the J end by 7 bases, with 29 bases between. This CDR3 has 19 residues. CDR3 sequence: CASSVKRSFHPGSNNEQFF. Here the CDR3 DNA reads TGTGCCAGCAGTGTCAAACGATCCTTTCACCCGGGCTCGAATAATGAGCAGTTCTTC.

J is TRBJ1-3 and V is TRBV30, with D possibly TRBD1 on 5 matching bases. CDR1 is GTSNPN, CDR2 SVGIG, per germline (reference sequence). CDR3 length equals 14 residues. Deletions cut 0 bases from V and 2 bases from J, with 8 bases between. The CDR3 reads CAWSVKGAGNTIYF. The DNA of the CDR3 is TGTGCCTGGAGTGTCAAAGGGGCTGGAAACACCATATATTTT.

The chain couples TRBV6-1 to TRBJ1-6, with D perhaps matching TRBD1 (5 bases). Germline loops: CDR1 MNHNS, CDR2 SASEGT. The CDR3 sequence is 13 residues long. Trimming removed 2 bases at V and 10 bases at J, with 9 bases between. The CDR3 loop reads CASSEQGGSPLHF. CDR3 sequence (DNA): TGTGCCAGCAGTGAACAGGGCGGGTCACCCCTCCACTTT.

V usage is TRBV19 and J usage is TRBJ2-5; tentatively, D is TRBD2 (6 bases). This CDR3 has 17 amino acids. The germline V gene encodes CDR1 LNHDA and CDR2 SQIVND (reference sequence). Trimming took off 6 bases at V and 4 bases at J, with 24 bases between the two ends. CDR3 protein: CASSLRGGMGFGETQYF. CDR3 coding DNA: TGTGCCAGTAGCCTAAGGGGCGGGATGGGGTTCGGAGAGACCCAGTACTTC.